Shown below are 25 T cell receptor beta chains from a single sample sequenced in a study of cytomegalovirus exposure and HLA in healthy donors. PCR was performed using 60 Vbeta and 13 Jbeta primers. TCRdb's table, derived via immunoSEQ multiplex PCR, lists solely in-frame clones and lacks some. This table has 150,000 to 180,000 clones, around 79% appearing once. Sequencing used PBMCs. The receptors originated from a man aged 25 to 45 in good health and CMV-seropositive.

The rearrangement uses TRBV4-2 and TRBJ2-2, with 8 bases identical to TRBD2. Germline-derived CDR1 and CDR2 are LGHNA and YNFKEQ. After removal of 2 bases from V and 7 bases from J, the junction contained 6 bases not matched to a gene. The CDR3 covers 15 residues. The CDR3 protein is CASSQPGGAVGELFF. The CDR3 DNA sequence: TGTGCCAGCAGCCAACCCGGGGGGGCCGTCGGGGAGCTGTTTTTT.

The chain couples TRBV9 to TRBJ1-3; D gene ambiguous. V was shortened by 4 bases and J by 1 base, with 18 bases between the two germline ends. Germline assignment: CDR1 SGDLS and CDR2 YYNGEE. CDR3 size: 17 residues. CDR3 loop: CASSPRDPDGSGNTIYF. CDR3 nucleotides: TGTGCCAGCAGCCCTAGAGACCCTGATGGGTCTGGAAACACCATATATTTT. The full variable domain, its missing parts supplied by reference TRBV9 and TRBJ1-3, is DSGVTQTPKHLITATGQRVTLRCSPRSGDLSVYWYQQSLDQGLQFLIQYYNGEERAKGNILERFSAQQFPDLHSELNLSSLELGDSALYFCASSPRDPDGSGNTIYFGEGSWLTVV.

The V and J genes are TRBV27 and TRBJ1-6; 8 bases line up with TRBD1. The CDR3 consists of 15 residues. Germline V gene sequence: CDR1 MNHEY, CDR2 SMNVEV (reference sequence). V gave up 5 bases and J gave up 7 bases; unmatched junction bases: 7. In nucleotides, the CDR3 is TGTGCCAGCAGTCCGACAGGGGCAGGGAATTCACCCCTCCACTTT. Protein product: CASSPTGAGNSPLHF.

For this clone: This specimen includes other DNA sequences encoding the same CDR3. This chain joins TRBV18 and TRBJ1-1; D perhaps matches TRBD1 (6 bases). The CDR3 is 13 residues long. With 6 bases removed from V and 1 base from J, the gap between germline ends came to 9 bases. Germline lookup yields CDR1 KGHSH and CDR2 LQKENI. The CDR3 loop is CASSPGQNTEAFF. The CDR3 coding sequence is TGTGCCAGCTCTCCGGGACAGAACACTGAAGCTTTCTTT.

The V and J genes are TRBV2 and TRBJ2-5; D unresolved. The CDR3 runs to 11 residues. Trimming cost V 4 bases and J 5 bases, with 5 bases left between them. The germline gives CDR1 SNHLY, CDR2 FYNNEI. The CDR3 sequence is CASSGEETQYF. CDR3 coding DNA: TGTGCCAGCAGTGGAGAGGAGACCCAGTACTTC.

This chain links TRBV30 with TRBJ1-2, with a weak D call TRBD1 (6 bases). The V end was cut by 2 bases, the J end by 0 bases, with 13 bases between. This CDR3 comprises 15 residues. Germline V CDR1 and CDR2: GTSNPN, SVGIG (reference sequence). This CDR3 is CAWSRGQLSNYGYTF. CDR3 DNA sequence: TGTGCCTGGAGTAGGGGACAATTGTCTAACTATGGCTACACCTTC. Filled out from reference TRBV30 and TRBJ1-2, the complete variable domain reads SQTIHQWPATLVQPVGSPLSLECTVEGTSNPNLYWYRQAAGRGLQLLFYSVGIGQISSEVPQNLSASRPQDRQFILSSKKLLLSDSGFYLCAWSRGQLSNYGYTFGSGTRLTVV.

The chain joins TRBV27 to TRBJ2-7; TRBD2 might be the D (6 bases). Trimming took off 10 bases at V and 0 bases at J, with 16 bases between the two ends. The CDR3 contains 14 residues. Germline V gene lookup returns CDR1 MNHEY and CDR2 SMNVEV (reference sequence). The CDR3 bases are TGTGCCACCCAAAATGGGAGGAGCTCCTACGAGCAGTACTTC. Protein product: CATQNGRSSYEQYF.

V gene TRBV29-1 combines with J gene TRBJ2-5; a possible D gene is TRBD2 (6 bases). The CDR3 is 15 amino acids. Trimming stripped 6 bases from V and 1 base from J, with 18 bases between. Germline CDR1 and CDR2: SQVTM and ANQGSEA. CDR3 nucleotides: TGCAGCGTGCAGGAAGGGGCGGGATTCCAAGAGACCCAGTACTTC. Its protein is CSVQEGAGFQETQYF. Supplemented by reference TRBV29-1 and TRBJ2-5, the full variable domain reads SAVISQKPSRDICQRGTSLTIQCQVDSQVTMMFWYRQQPGQSLTLIATANQGSEATYESGFVIDKFPISRPNLTFSTLTVSNMSPEDSSIYLCSVQEGAGFQETQYFGPGTRLLVL.

The gene calls are TRBV7-3 and TRBJ2-2; TRBD1 matches 7 bases. Germline V gene sequence: CDR1 SGHTA, CDR2 FQGTGA. The CDR3 contains 16 residues. Losses at the gene ends were 3 bases for V and 4 bases for J; bases not matched to a gene: 8. The CDR3 loop is CASSFLGQFGTGELFF. The CDR3 DNA reads as TGTGCCAGCAGCTTTCTGGGACAGTTCGGCACCGGGGAGCTGTTTTTT. Variable domain in full (rest from reference TRBV7-3 and TRBJ2-2): GAGVSQTPSNKVTEKGKYVELRCDPISGHTALYWYRQSLGQGPEFLIYFQGTGAADDSGLPNDRFFAVRPEGSVSTLKIQRTERGDSAVYLCASSFLGQFGTGELFFGEGSRLTVL.

This rearrangement joins TRBV27 to TRBJ2-3; D remains unclear. The V gene's germline CDR1 is MNHEY and CDR2 SMNVEV (reference sequence). The CDR3 contains 14 residues. V was trimmed by 2 bases and J by 2 bases, leaving 8 bases between them. CDR3 residues: CASSLTRSTDTQYF. The CDR3 DNA is TGTGCCAGCAGTTTAACGCGGTCCACAGATACGCAGTATTTT.

The chain is built from TRBV4-2 and TRBJ1-5; 10 bases are shared with TRBD1. J lost 4 bases, V lost 4 bases, and 7 bases had no gene match. Germline values: CDR1 LGHNA, CDR2 YNFKEQ. CDR3 length: 16 residues. CDR3: CASSPRQGALNQPQHF. The CDR3 bases are TGTGCCAGCAGCCCCCGACAGGGGGCTCTAAATCAGCCCCAGCATTTT.

V is TRBV10-3 and J is TRBJ2-7, with D perhaps TRBD2 (5 bases). Germline loops: CDR1 ENHRY, CDR2 SYGVKD. The CDR3 length is 15 residues. The V end was cut by 2 bases, the J end by 1 base, with 12 bases between. DNA for the CDR3: TGTGCCATCAGTGAGGAGGGTGGGTTTTCCTACGAGCAGTACTTC. Protein: CAISEEGGFSYEQYF.

This chain links TRBV11-3 with TRBJ1-1; TRBD1 is a possible D gene (6 bases). The CDR3 extends over 14 amino acids. Between the trimmed V and J ends, which lost 2 bases and 7 bases, there was a span of 14 bases. From germline, CDR1 is SGHNT and CDR2 YENEEA. Here the CDR3 reads CASSLRGGHHEAFF. In nucleotides, the CDR3 is TGTGCCAGCAGCTTAAGGGGGGGACACCATGAAGCTTTCTTT.

The CDR3 sequence is CASRNQDRTNYGYTF. The CDR3 DNA sequence: TGTGCCAGCAGGAATCAGGACAGAACGAACTATGGCTACACCTTC. The chain links TRBV7-3 to TRBJ1-2, with D tentatively TRBD1 (6 bases). CDR1 and CDR2 from the germline V gene are SGHTA and FQGTGA. V lost 6 bases to trimming and J lost 2 bases, with 16 bases between them. The CDR3 length is 15 residues.

The chain links TRBV7-2 to TRBJ1-5, with 10 bases fitting TRBD1. The CDR3 has 15 amino acids. Unmatched junction bases numbered 5, after V lost 5 bases and J lost 4 bases. Germline-derived CDR1 and CDR2 are SGHTA and FQGNSA. The CDR3 DNA follows: TGTGCCAGCAGCCAGGACAGGGGGATTAATCAGCCCCAGCATTTT. It encodes CASSQDRGINQPQHF.

The chain is built from TRBV18 and TRBJ2-7, with TRBD1 identical over 7 bases. V gave up 4 bases and J gave up 4 bases; unmatched junction bases: 7. Per the germline V gene, CDR1 is KGHSH and CDR2 is LQKENI. The CDR3 sequence is 14 residues long. The DNA of the CDR3 is TGTGCCAGCTCACTTGCCGGGACAGATTACGAGCAGTACTTC. As protein: CASSLAGTDYEQYF.

This chain uses TRBV25-1 with TRBJ2-2, with TRBD1 matching over 10 bases. The CDR3 is made up of 16 amino acids. CDR1 MGHDK and CDR2 SYGVNS come from the germline V gene. With V trimmed by 5 bases and J by 6 bases, 9 bases remained unmatched. Here the CDR3 DNA reads TGTGCCAGCAGTCCTCGACAGGGGGCTTTTCCCGGGGAGCTGTTTTTT. Its protein is CASSPRQGAFPGELFF.

The chain combines TRBV5-4 with TRBJ2-7; TRBD1 matches 9 bases. Germline-derived CDR1 and CDR2 are SGHNT and YYREEE (reference sequence). The trim removed 4 bases at V and 0 bases at J, leaving 11 bases unmatched. This CDR3 spans 17 amino acids. The CDR3 spells CASSGTGTGSSSYEQYF. The CDR3 nucleotides are TGTGCCAGCAGCGGGACAGGGACAGGGTCCAGCTCCTACGAGCAGTACTTC.

The genes are TRBV7-9 and TRBJ1-3, with D possibly TRBD1 on 6 matching bases. This CDR3 region has 13 residues. Germline values: CDR1 SEHNR, CDR2 FQNEAQ (reference sequence). Trimming took off 5 bases at V and 4 bases at J, with 9 bases between the two ends. This chain's CDR3 is CASSRDTGNTIYF. CDR3 nucleotide sequence: TGTGCCAGCAGCCGGGACACCGGAAACACCATATATTTT. The full variable domain, in which reference TRBV7-9 and TRBJ1-3 provide the parts outside the CDR3, is DTGVSQNPRHKITKRGQNVTFRCDPISEHNRLYWYRQTLGQGPEFLTYFQNEAQLEKSRLLSDRFSAERPKGSFSTLEIQRTEQGDSAMYLCASSRDTGNTIYFGEGSWLTVV.

The chain carries TRBV2 and TRBJ2-6; TRBD1 might be the D (6 bases). The V gene lost 4 bases and the J gene lost 1 base, with 11 bases spanning the gap. Germline lookup yields CDR1 SNHLY and CDR2 FYNNEI. The CDR3 runs 16 residues. CDR3 in DNA: TGTGCCAGCAGTGGGTTAGACAGGTCTGGGGCCAACGTCCTGACTTTC. This sequence encodes CASSGLDRSGANVLTF.

DNA of the CDR3: TGTGCCAGCAGCTTAGTCGACAGGAGATTCCCTAATTCACCCCTCCACTTT. This encodes CASSLVDRRFPNSPLHF. The chain recombines TRBV7-8 with TRBJ1-6; the D gene is possibly TRBD1 (6 bases). V was trimmed by 1 base and J by 6 bases, leaving 16 bases between them. This CDR3 comprises 17 residues. From germline, CDR1 is SGHVS and CDR2 FQNEAQ.

The V call is TRBV7-2, the J call TRBJ1-4; 8 bases agree with TRBD1. V shed 5 bases, J shed 5 bases, and the junction held 4 bases outside the gene matches. The length of the CDR3 is 14 residues. Looked up from germline, CDR1 is SGHTA and CDR2 is FQGNSA. The DNA for the CDR3 is TGTGCCAGCAGCCAGGACAGGGTGAATGAAAAACTGTTTTTT. The encoded protein is CASSQDRVNEKLFF.

The chain carries TRBV27 and TRBJ1-2; 7 bases map to TRBD1. Germline V CDR1 and CDR2: MNHEY, SMNVEV (reference sequence). V lost 4 bases and J lost 9; bases outside the gene matches: 5. The CDR3 sequence is 12 residues long. The CDR3 sequence: CASSSTGASYTF. In DNA, the CDR3 is TGTGCCAGCAGTTCTACAGGGGCGAGCTACACCTTC.

V gene TRBV28 combines with J gene TRBJ2-7; D might be TRBD2 (6 bases). CDR1 and CDR2 from the germline V gene are MDHEN and SYDVKM. The V gene lost 7 bases and the J gene lost 3 bases, with 16 bases spanning the gap. The CDR3 runs 14 residues. CDR3 bases: TGTGCCAGCACTCTATCGGGGGAGGTCTACGAGCAGTACTTC. It yields the protein CASTLSGEVYEQYF. Based on the CDR3 plus reference TRBV28 and TRBJ2-7, the full variable domain is DVKVTQSSRYLVKRTGEKVFLECVQDMDHENMFWYRQDPGLGLRLIYFSYDVKMKEKGDIPEGYSVSREKKERFSLILESASTNQTSMYLCASTLSGEVYEQYFGPGTRLTVT.

This chain joins TRBV18 and TRBJ1-2; D ambiguous. The V end was cut by 6 bases, the J end by 8 bases, with 16 bases between. Per the germline V gene, CDR1 is KGHSH and CDR2 is LQKENI. The CDR3 length is 13 residues. The CDR3 here is CASSAALLEGYTF. The CDR3 nucleotides read TGTGCCAGCTCTGCGGCGCTATTGGAAGGCTACACCTTC. Variable domain in full (rest from reference TRBV18 and TRBJ1-2): NAGVMQNPRHLVRRRGQEARLRCSPMKGHSHVYWYRQLPEEGLKFMVYLQKENIIDESGMPKERFSAEFPKEGPSILRIQQVVRGDSAAYFCASSAALLEGYTFGSGTRLTVV.